The entry below gives a single T cell receptor (beta chain) sequence along with its context. Its antigen is undetermined. CD45RO negativity and positive selection for CCR7 defined naive CD8 cells, a population that excluded terminally differentiated effector memory CD45RA+ cells. This entry belongs to a study of shared clonotypes between healthy human individuals. Findings and caveats of the study: With few donors, the genetic and exposure-history diversity represented was limited.

Every subset's genomic DNA went evenly onto several immunoSEQ plates. Replicate PCRs for sorted subsets used 200 ng DNA; this equaled 33,000 or so T cell genomes. Some clones are missing from TCRdb's copy, which holds only in-frame ones; the method was immunoSEQ multiplex PCR. The table has around 1.9 million clones, around 93% seen once. Trimming took 1 base from V and 2 from J, leaving 6 bases between them. The CDR3 has 12 residues. Germline V gene lookup returns CDR1 GTSNPN and CDR2 SVGIG (reference sequence). The sequencing input was naive CD8+ T cells from PBMCs. This chain uses TRBV30 with TRBJ2-7; D is unclear. The clonotype was recovered from a man aged 18-30 years in good health. Some clones in this sample may be carry-over from other donors' samples. The CDR3 loop reads CAWSEPAYEQYF. CDR3 in DNA: TGTGCCTGGAGTGAGCCGGCCTACGAGCAGTACTTC.